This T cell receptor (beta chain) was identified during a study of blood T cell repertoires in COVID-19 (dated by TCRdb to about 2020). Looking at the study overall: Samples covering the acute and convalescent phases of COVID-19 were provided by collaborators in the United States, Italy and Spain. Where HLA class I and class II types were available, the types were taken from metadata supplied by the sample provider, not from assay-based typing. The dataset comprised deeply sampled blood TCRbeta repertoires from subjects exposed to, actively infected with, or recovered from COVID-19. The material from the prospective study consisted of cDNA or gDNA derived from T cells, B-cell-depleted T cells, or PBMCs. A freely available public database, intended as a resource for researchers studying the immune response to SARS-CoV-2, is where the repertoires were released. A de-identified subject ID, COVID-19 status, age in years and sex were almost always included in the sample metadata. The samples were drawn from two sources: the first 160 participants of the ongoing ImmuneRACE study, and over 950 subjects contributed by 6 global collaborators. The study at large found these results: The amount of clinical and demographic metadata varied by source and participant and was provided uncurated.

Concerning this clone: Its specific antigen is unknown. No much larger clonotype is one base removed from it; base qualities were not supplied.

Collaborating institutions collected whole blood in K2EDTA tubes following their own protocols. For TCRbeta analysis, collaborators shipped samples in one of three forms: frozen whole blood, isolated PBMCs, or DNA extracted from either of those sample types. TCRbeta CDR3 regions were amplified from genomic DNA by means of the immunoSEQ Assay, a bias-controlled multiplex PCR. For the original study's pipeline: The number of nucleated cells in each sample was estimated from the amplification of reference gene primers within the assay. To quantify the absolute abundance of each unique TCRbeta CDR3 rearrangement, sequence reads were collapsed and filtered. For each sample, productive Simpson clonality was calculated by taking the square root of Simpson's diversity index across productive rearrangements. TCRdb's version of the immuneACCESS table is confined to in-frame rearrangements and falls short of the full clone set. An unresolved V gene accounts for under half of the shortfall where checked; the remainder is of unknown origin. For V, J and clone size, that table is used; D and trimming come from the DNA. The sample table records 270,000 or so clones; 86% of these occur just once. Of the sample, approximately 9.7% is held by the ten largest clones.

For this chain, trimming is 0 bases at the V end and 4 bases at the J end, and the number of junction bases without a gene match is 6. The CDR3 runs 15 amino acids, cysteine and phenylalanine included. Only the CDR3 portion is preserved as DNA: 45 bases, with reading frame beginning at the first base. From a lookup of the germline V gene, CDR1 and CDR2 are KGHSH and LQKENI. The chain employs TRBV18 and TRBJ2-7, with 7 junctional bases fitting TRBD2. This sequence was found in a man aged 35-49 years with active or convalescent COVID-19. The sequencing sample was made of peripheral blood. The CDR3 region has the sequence CASSPPGGREYEQYF. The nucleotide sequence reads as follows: TGTGCCAGCTCACCACCGGGTGGGAGGGAATACGAGCAGTACTTC.